This T cell receptor beta chain was sequenced in a study of blood T cell repertoires in COVID-19. Across the whole study: The analysed material was cDNA or gDNA that came from T cells, B-cell-depleted T cells, or PBMCs.

This CDR3 comprises 12 residues. The germline gives CDR1 MNHEY, CDR2 SVGEGT. V dropped 2 bases and J dropped 8 bases, with 9 bases sitting between them. In the authors' methods: Scientists estimated how many nucleated cells there were by amplifying reference gene primers. This table comes from immunoSEQ multiplex PCR, and its TCRdb copy is limited to in-frame clones, with some not included. The DNA gave D and trimming, while V, J and clone size come from that table. The sample includes a few hundred thousand clones, roughly nine tenths of them seen just once. The TCR sequence derives from a man aged 40-49 years with acute or convalescent COVID-19. Sequencing was done on a sample of peripheral blood. The gene calls are TRBV6-2 or TRBV6-3 and TRBJ2-5; tentatively, D is TRBD2 (5 bases). CDR3 DNA sequence: TGTGCCAGCAGTTACCTTCGGGGAACCCAGTACTTC. Translating it yields CASSYLRGTQYF.